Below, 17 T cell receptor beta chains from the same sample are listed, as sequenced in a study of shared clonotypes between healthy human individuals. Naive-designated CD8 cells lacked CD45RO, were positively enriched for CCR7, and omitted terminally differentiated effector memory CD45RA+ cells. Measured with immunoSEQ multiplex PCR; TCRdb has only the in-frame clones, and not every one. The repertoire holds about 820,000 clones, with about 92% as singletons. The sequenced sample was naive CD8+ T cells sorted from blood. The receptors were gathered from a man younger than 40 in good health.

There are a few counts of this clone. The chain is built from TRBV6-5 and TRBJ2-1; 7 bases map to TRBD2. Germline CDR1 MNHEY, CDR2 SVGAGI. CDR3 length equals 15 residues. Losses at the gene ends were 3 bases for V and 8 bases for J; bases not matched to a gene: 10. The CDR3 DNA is TGTGCCAGCAGTTATGAGGGAGGGGCTCGGTATGAGCAGTTCTTC. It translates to CASSYEGGARYEQFF.

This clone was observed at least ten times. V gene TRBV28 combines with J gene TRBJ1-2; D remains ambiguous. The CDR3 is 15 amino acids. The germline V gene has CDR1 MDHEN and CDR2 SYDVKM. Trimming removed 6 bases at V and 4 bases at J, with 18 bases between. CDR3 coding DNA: TGTGCCAGCAGCCCGCCGGGAGAGCAATTCTATGGCTACACCTTC. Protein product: CASSPPGEQFYGYTF.

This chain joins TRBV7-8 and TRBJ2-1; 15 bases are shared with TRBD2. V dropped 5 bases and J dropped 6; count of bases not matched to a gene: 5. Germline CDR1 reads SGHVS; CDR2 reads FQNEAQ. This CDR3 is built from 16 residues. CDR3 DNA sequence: TGTGCCAGCAGCAGACGGACTAGCGGGAGGGCCAATGAGCAGTTCTTC. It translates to CASSRRTSGRANEQFF.

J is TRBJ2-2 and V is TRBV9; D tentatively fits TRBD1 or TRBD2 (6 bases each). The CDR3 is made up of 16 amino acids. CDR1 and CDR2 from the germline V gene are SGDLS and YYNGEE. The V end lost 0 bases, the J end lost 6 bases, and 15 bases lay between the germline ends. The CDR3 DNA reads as TGTGCCAGCAGCGTAGGGGGGGCCCCAAGACCCGGGGAGCTGTTTTTT. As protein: CASSVGGAPRPGELFF.

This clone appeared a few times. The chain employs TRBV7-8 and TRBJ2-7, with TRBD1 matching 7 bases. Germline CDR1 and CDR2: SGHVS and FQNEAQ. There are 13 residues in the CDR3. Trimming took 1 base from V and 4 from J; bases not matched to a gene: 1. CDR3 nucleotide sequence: TGTGCCAGCAGCTTAGGGGGACAGTACGAGCAGTACTTC. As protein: CASSLGGQYEQYF.

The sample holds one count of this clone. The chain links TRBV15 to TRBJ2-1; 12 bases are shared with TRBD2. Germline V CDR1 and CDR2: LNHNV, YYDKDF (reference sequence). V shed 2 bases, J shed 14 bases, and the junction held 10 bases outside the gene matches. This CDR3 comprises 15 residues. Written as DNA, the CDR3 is TGTGCCACCAGCAGAAGCCGGACTAGCGGGACCGATAAGTTCTTC. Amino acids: CATSRSRTSGTDKFF.

The CDR3 protein is CASSQRGGGNTEAFF. The CDR3 DNA follows: TGCGCCAGCAGCCAGCGAGGGGGTGGGAACACTGAAGCTTTCTTT. The V call is TRBV5-1, the J call TRBJ1-1; tentatively, D is TRBD1 (6 bases). V lost 4 bases, J lost 1 base, and 14 bases lay in between. This CDR3 has 15 residues. The germline gives CDR1 SGHRS, CDR2 YFSETQ.

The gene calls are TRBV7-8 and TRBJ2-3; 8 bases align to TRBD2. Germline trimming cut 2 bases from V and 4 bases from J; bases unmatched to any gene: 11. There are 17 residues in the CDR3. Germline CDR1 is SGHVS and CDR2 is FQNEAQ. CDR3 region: CASSLLREGGNPDTQYF. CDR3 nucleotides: TGTGCCAGCAGCTTATTACGGGAGGGGGGAAACCCAGATACGCAGTATTTT.

The CDR3: CASSLSASGYNEQFF. Written as DNA, the CDR3 is TGTGCCAGCAGTTTATCGGCTAGCGGCTACAATGAGCAGTTCTTC. This chain uses TRBV27 with TRBJ2-1; 7 bases map to TRBD2. CDR1 and CDR2 from the germline V gene are MNHEY and SMNVEV (reference sequence). There are 15 residues in the CDR3. V was pared by 0 bases and J by 3 bases, with 2 bases of the junction left unmatched.

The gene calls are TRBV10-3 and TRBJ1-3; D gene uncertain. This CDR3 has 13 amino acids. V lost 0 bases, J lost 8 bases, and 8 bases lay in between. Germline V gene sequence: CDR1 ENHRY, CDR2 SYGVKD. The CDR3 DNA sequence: TGTGCCATCAGTGAGTCAGGAGGCGACACCATATATTTT. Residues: CAISESGGDTIYF.

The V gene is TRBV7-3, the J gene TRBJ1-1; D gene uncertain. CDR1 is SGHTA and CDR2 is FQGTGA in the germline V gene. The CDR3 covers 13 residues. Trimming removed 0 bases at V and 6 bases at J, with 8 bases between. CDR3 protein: CASSLTPGPEAFF. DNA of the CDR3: TGTGCCAGCAGCTTAACGCCCGGCCCTGAAGCTTTCTTT.

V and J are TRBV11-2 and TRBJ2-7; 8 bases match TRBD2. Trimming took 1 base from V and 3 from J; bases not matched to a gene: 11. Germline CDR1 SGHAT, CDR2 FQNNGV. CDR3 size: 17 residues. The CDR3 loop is CASSLVGKGLVYYEQYF. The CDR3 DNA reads TGTGCCAGCAGCTTAGTGGGGAAGGGACTAGTTTACTACGAGCAGTACTTC.

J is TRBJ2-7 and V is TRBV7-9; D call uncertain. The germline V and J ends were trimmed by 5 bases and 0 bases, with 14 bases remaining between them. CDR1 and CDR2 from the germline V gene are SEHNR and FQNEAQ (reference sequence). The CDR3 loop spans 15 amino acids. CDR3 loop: CASSGSQASSYEQYF. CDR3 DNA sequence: TGTGCCAGCAGCGGCAGCCAGGCTAGCTCCTACGAGCAGTACTTC. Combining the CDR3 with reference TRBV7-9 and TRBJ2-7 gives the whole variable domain DTGVSQNPRHKITKRGQNVTFRCDPISEHNRLYWYRQTLGQGPEFLTYFQNEAQLEKSRLLSDRFSAERPKGSFSTLEIQRTEQGDSAMYLCASSGSQASSYEQYFGPGTRLTVT.

The CDR3 reads CASSVDGRPEQYF. CDR3 DNA sequence: TGTGCCAGCAGCGTCGATGGGAGGCCCGAGCAGTACTTC. This chain connects TRBV9 to TRBJ2-7; D might be TRBD2 (6 bases). V dropped 2 bases and J dropped 6 bases, with 12 bases sitting between them. Germline lookup yields CDR1 SGDLS and CDR2 YYNGEE. This CDR3 contains 13 residues. Supplemented by reference TRBV9 and TRBJ2-7, the full variable domain reads DSGVTQTPKHLITATGQRVTLRCSPRSGDLSVYWYQQSLDQGLQFLIQYYNGEERAKGNILERFSAQQFPDLHSELNLSSLELGDSALYFCASSVDGRPEQYFGPGTRLTVT.

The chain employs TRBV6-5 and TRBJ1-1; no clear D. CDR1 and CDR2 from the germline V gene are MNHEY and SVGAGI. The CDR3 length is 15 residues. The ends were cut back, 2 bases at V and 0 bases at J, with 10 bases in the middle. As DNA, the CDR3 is TGTGCCAGCAGTTACAACCCCTTACTGAACACTGAAGCTTTCTTT. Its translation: CASSYNPLLNTEAFF.

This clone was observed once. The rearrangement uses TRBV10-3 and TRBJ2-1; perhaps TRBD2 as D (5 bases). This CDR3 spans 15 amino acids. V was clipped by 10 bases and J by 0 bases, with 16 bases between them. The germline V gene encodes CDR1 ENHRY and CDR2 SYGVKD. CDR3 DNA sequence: TGTGCCACCCTTAAAGATCGGGACTCCTACAATGAGCAGTTCTTC. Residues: CATLKDRDSYNEQFF.

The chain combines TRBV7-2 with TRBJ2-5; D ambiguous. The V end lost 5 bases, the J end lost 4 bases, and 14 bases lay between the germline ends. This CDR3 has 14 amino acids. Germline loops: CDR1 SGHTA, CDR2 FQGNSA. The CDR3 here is CASSAIGPPETQYF. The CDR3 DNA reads TGTGCCAGCAGCGCTATCGGGCCTCCAGAGACCCAGTACTTC.